This T cell receptor beta chain came from a study of blood T cell repertoires in COVID-19 (dated by TCRdb to 2018 to 2020). With regard to the full study: Samples from collaborators originated in the United States, Italy and Spain and spanned both the acute and convalescent phases of COVID-19. Where available, HLA class I and class II types were obtained from metadata supplied by the sample provider rather than from assay-based typing. Nearly every sample came with metadata listing a de-identified subject ID, COVID-19 status, age in years and sex. The repertoires were made available in a free public database intended to serve as a resource for research on the immune response to SARS-CoV-2. The samples were drawn from two sources: the first 160 participants of the ongoing ImmuneRACE study, and over 950 subjects contributed by 6 global collaborators. The prospective study material was composed of cDNA or gDNA derived from T cells, B-cell-depleted T cells, or PBMCs. The dataset comprised deeply sampled blood TCRbeta repertoires from subjects exposed to, actively infected with, or recovered from COVID-19.

Whole blood was collected in K2EDTA tubes by collaborating institutions according to the institutions' own protocols. For TCRbeta analysis, collaborator samples were shipped as frozen whole blood, as isolated PBMCs, or as DNA extracted from either sample type. General study outcomes and caveats: How much clinical and demographic metadata was included differed by source and by participant, and the metadata was provided uncurated.

Sequences SGHRS (CDR1) and YFSETQ (CDR2) are obtained from the germline V gene. V is trimmed back by 3 bases and J by 1 base, and the junction contains 9 bases that no gene match accounts for. Including the terminal cysteine and phenylalanine, the CDR3 comprises 19 residues. Left in the record is the CDR3 DNA by itself, 57 bases read in frame from the first base. In the case of this clone: The target of this receptor is not known. Per-base qualities were not stored, and no clone one base away is much larger.

The immunoSEQ Assay, a bias-controlled multiplex PCR, was used to amplify TCRbeta CDR3 regions from genomic DNA. Regarding the original processing steps: The number of nucleated cells in each sample was estimated by amplification of reference gene primers within the assay. To quantify the absolute abundance of each unique TCRbeta CDR3 rearrangement, sequence reads were collapsed and filtered. Productive Simpson clonality was computed per sample as the square root of Simpson's diversity index over productive rearrangements. The clones in this table, taken by TCRdb from immuneACCESS, are in-frame only. Not every clone is retained; where verified, under half of the shortfall comes from an unresolved V gene, and the cause of the rest is unknown. V, J and clone size derive from that table, while D and trimming were established from the DNA sequence. In this sample the table shows some 120,000 clones, roughly four fifths of which occur a single time. Approximately 12% of the sample lies in the top ten.

The sequenced sample was peripheral blood. This TCR was recovered from a man between 60 and 70 years old with acute or convalescent COVID-19. The chain is encoded by TRBV5-1 joined to TRBJ2-3, with 15 bases aligning to TRBD2. The CDR3 loop reads CASSSGLAGGGGGTDTQYF. The nucleotides are TGCGCCAGCAGCTCGGGACTAGCGGGAGGAGGCGGTGGCACAGATACGCAGTATTTT.